This is a list of T cell receptor beta chains from one sample in a study of T cell repertoires in cytomegalovirus infection. TCRdb redid the calling of the reads with MiXCR, one entry per CDR3 protein. The sample has 80,000 to 130,000 distinct CDR3 sequences, less than 25% seen once. The sequencing input was CD8+ T cells from PBMCs. The receptor set was obtained from a human donor in good health (CMV status not recorded). Some clones in this sample may be carry-over from other donors' samples. The CDR3 runs from the conserved cysteine through the conserved F or W. D genes are given only for firm matches. Some rows mark clone size as missing; the rest say once, few, many or name a class of expanded clone.

V gene	J gene	D gene	clone size	CDR3 DNA	CDR3 protein
TRBV2	TRBJ1-1	TRBD1	.	TGTGCCAGCCAGACAGGGCGGACTGAAGCTTTCTTT	CASQTGRTEAFF
TRBV9	TRBJ1-4	.	few	TGTGCCAGCAGCGACGGGTCAGGTGAAAAACTGTTTTTT	CASSDGSGEKLFF
TRBV7-9	TRBJ1-2	TRBD1	many	TGTGCCAGCAGCCCGGGGACAGGGGGCGATAACTATGGCTACACCTTC	CASSPGTGGDNYGYTF
TRBV20-1	TRBJ2-1	TRBD2	few	TGCAGTGCTAGCGGGGCGGGAGTGGTCGACAATGAGCAGTTCTTC	CSASGAGVVDNEQFF
TRBV4-2	TRBJ2-1	.	few	TGTGCCAGCAGCCAGGGGACTGACAATGAGCAGTTCTTC	CASSQGTDNEQFF
TRBV19	TRBJ1-5	TRBD1	.	TGTGCCAGTAGTATAGATCTGGGACAGGGGAATAGTCAGCCCCAGCATTTT	CASSIDLGQGNSQPQHF
TRBV7-6	TRBJ2-1	TRBD2	.	TGTGCCACCTCTAAGCGGGGGGGTGGGAATGAGCAGTTCTTC	CATSKRGGGNEQFF
TRBV20-1	TRBJ1-5	.	few	TGCAGTGCTAGAGATCGCGGGGGCAATCAGCCCCAGCATTTT	CSARDRGGNQPQHF
TRBV7-2	TRBJ2-7	TRBD1	many	TGTGCCAGCAGCCCCGACAGGGGCTCCTACGAGCAGTACTTC	CASSPDRGSYEQYF
TRBV29-1	TRBJ2-1	TRBD1	few	TGCAGCGTTGAAGATCAGACAGGGGGCTTTCTTGATGAGCAGTTCTTC	CSVEDQTGGFLDEQFF
TRBV28	TRBJ2-5	TRBD1	many	TGTGCCACCTTGACAGGGATGGGGGAAGAGACCCAGTACTTC	CATLTGMGEETQYF
TRBV2	TRBJ1-2	.	.	TGTGCCAGCAGTGATGAGACAGGTTATGGCTACACCTTC	CASSDETGYGYTF
TRBV29-1	TRBJ2-7	.	.	TGCAGCGGGGGGGATGGGGGACTCTCCTACGAGCAGTACTTC	CSGGDGGLSYEQYF
TRBV7-9	TRBJ1-3	.	many	TGTGCCAGCAGCCCCTTGACCGGGGGAAACACCATATATTTT	CASSPLTGGNTIYF
TRBV9	TRBJ2-3	.	many	TGTGCCAGCAGCGTAGAAGTCAGATCCACAGATACGCAGTATTTT	CASSVEVRSTDTQYF
TRBV20-1	TRBJ2-7	TRBD1	.	TGCAGTGCTAGTTTGGGGGACAGGGGTCTTTACGAGCAGTACTTC	CSASLGDRGLYEQYF
TRBV20-1	TRBJ2-1	TRBD2	.	TGCAGTGCTAGAAAGCTAGCGGGAGGAGTTAGCTATGAGCAGTTCTTC	CSARKLAGGVSYEQFF
TRBV28	TRBJ2-1	.	many	TGTGCCAGCAGTTTTTCGGACATAGCGAGGAACAATGAGCAGTTCTTC	CASSFSDIARNNEQFF
TRBV30	TRBJ2-1	.	few	TGTGCCTGGAGCACGGACAGAGGCTACAATGAGCAGTTCTTC	CAWSTDRGYNEQFF
TRBV29-1	TRBJ2-2	.	few	TGCAGCGTTGAAGATCCCAAACGGGACGGAGGGACCGGGGAGCTGTTTTTT	CSVEDPKRDGGTGELFF
TRBV6-2/TRBV6-3	TRBJ1-5	.	.	TGTGCCAGCAGTGCCGGCGGGGCGAAGAGCAATCAGCCCCAGCATTTT	CASSAGGAKSNQPQHF
TRBV7-6	TRBJ2-2	TRBD1	few	TGTGCCAGCAGCTTTTCCGGGACAGGGGGCACCGGGGAGCTGTTTTTT	CASSFSGTGGTGELFF
TRBV10-3	TRBJ2-6	.	few	TGTGCCATCAGTGGGGGGCCCGTTGATGGGGCCAACGTCCTGACTTTC	CAISGGPVDGANVLTF
TRBV4-3	TRBJ1-2	.	.	TGCGCCAGCAGCCAAGCCGTGGACCTCCGGGGCTACACCTTC	CASSQAVDLRGYTF
TRBV6-5	TRBJ2-7	.	.	TGTGCCAGCAGTTACTCGGAACAGGTCAGCTCCTACGAGCAGTACTTC	CASSYSEQVSSYEQYF
TRBV20-1	TRBJ2-7	.	few	TGCAGTGCTAGAGATCTTATGAAATCCTACGAGCAGTACTTC	CSARDLMKSYEQYF
TRBV25-1	TRBJ2-2	.	few	TGTGCCAGCGGTCAGGGGACTCGGGAGCTGTTTTTT	CASGQGTRELFF
TRBV6-1	TRBJ2-1	.	.	TGTGCCAGCAGTGAGCAGCATCGTTACAATGAGCAGTTCTTC	CASSEQHRYNEQFF
TRBV29-1	TRBJ1-1	.	medium-sized	TGCAGCGTTGAAGTTGAGGCGGGCACTGAAGCTTTCTTT	CSVEVEAGTEAFF
TRBV20-1	TRBJ2-3	TRBD2	.	TGCAGTGCTAGAGGGGGGACTAGCGGGATGAACACAGATACGCAGTATTTT	CSARGGTSGMNTDTQYF
TRBV28	TRBJ1-2	.	few	TGTGCCAGCAGTCCCGCTGGCGGCTACACCTTC	CASSPAGGYTF
TRBV7-1	TRBJ2-6	.	.	TGTGCCGCCCATCAAGGGGCCAACGTCCTGACTTTC	CAAHQGANVLTF
TRBV12-3/TRBV12-4	TRBJ1-1	.	.	TGTGCCAGCAGTTCGGTAGGAGCAGCTGAAGCTTTCTTT	CASSSVGAAEAFF
TRBV27	TRBJ2-1	.	.	TGTGCCAGCAGTTTATCTAGCGGACCAGTTTACAATGAGCAGTTCTTC	CASSLSSGPVYNEQFF
TRBV30	TRBJ2-5	TRBD2	.	TGTGCCTGGAGTAAATCAGACGGATTAGCGGGGGGCCTACAAGAGACCCAGTACTTC	CAWSKSDGLAGGLQETQYF
TRBV11-2	TRBJ2-1	TRBD1	few	TGTGCCAGCAGCTCTTGGGACAGGTCGAATGAGCAGTTCTTC	CASSSWDRSNEQFF
TRBV6-6	TRBJ2-3	.	.	TGTGCCAGCAGTTACCAAGATACGCAGTATTTT	CASSYQDTQYF
TRBV7-8	TRBJ2-3	.	many	TGTGCCAGCAGCTTAGCTTGGGGGGCGCGTGCAGATACGCAGTATTTT	CASSLAWGARADTQYF
TRBV4-3	TRBJ2-2	TRBD2	few	TGCGCCAGCAGCCAAGGGAGCGGGGGCTACGCGAACACCGGGGAGCTGTTTTTT	CASSQGSGGYANTGELFF
TRBV6-5	TRBJ2-2	.	many	TGTGCCAGCAGTTACCCGACAGGTACCGGGGAGCTGTTTTTT	CASSYPTGTGELFF
TRBV12-3/TRBV12-4	TRBJ2-7	TRBD2	many	TGTGCCAGCAGCTCAGCGGGAGTCAACGAGCAGTACTTC	CASSSAGVNEQYF
TRBV14	TRBJ2-7	.	few	TGTGCCAGCAGCCAAGGTAATGGGGACACCCGCTCCTACGAGCAGTACTTC	CASSQGNGDTRSYEQYF
TRBV29-1	TRBJ2-3	TRBD1	.	TGCAGCGTTGAGCCCCGGGACAGCAGCACAGATACGCAGTATTTT	CSVEPRDSSTDTQYF
TRBV9	TRBJ1-2	.	.	TGTGCCAGCAGCGTCGGGGGGGACTATGGCTACACCTTC	CASSVGGDYGYTF
TRBV12-3/TRBV12-4	TRBJ1-1	.	few	TGTGCCAGCAGTTCATTTGTCTTCGGCTTGAACACTGAAGCTTTCTTT	CASSSFVFGLNTEAFF
TRBV6-2/TRBV6-3	TRBJ1-2	.	few	TGTGCCAGCAGTCTTACTTGGTGGCAGGGCGATGGCTACACCTTC	CASSLTWWQGDGYTF
TRBV20-1	TRBJ2-3	TRBD2	.	TGCAGTGCGCGAGCTCTAGCGGGGAGCACAGATACGCAGTATTTT	CSARALAGSTDTQYF
TRBV9	TRBJ1-4	TRBD1	.	TGTGCCAGCAGCCCTCGGACAGGGGGCGGGGGAGAAAAACTGTTTTTT	CASSPRTGGGGEKLFF
TRBV7-8	TRBJ2-3	TRBD2	many	TGTGCCAGCAGCTTAAGGGTAGCGGGAGGAACCACAGATACGCAGTATTTT	CASSLRVAGGTTDTQYF
TRBV6-6	TRBJ1-2	.	few	TGTGCCAGCAGTTACCCCTCAGCCCCTGGCTACACCTTC	CASSYPSAPGYTF
TRBV6-1	TRBJ2-5	.	few	TGTGCCAGCAGTGAACCTCAGGGGCTGAGGGAGACCCAGTACTTC	CASSEPQGLRETQYF
TRBV7-6	TRBJ1-1	.	.	TGTGTCAGCAGGCGCGTGAACACTGAAGCTTTCTTT	CVSRRVNTEAFF
TRBV24-1	TRBJ2-2	TRBD1	medium-sized	TGTGCCACCAGTGACCCAATGACAGGGGACACCGGGGAGCTGTTTTTT	CATSDPMTGDTGELFF
TRBV6-5	TRBJ2-7	TRBD2	few	TGTGCCAGCAGTTACGCCGGGGGGTCCTACGAGCAGTACTTC	CASSYAGGSYEQYF
TRBV6-2/TRBV6-3	TRBJ2-2	TRBD1	once	TGTGCCAGCAGGGATAAACAGGGGATTGGAGGCACCGGGGAGCTGTTTTTT	CASRDKQGIGGTGELFF
TRBV19	TRBJ2-7	TRBD1	few	TGTGCCAGTAGTATAGTCCGGGACAGACCCTACGAGCAGTACTTC	CASSIVRDRPYEQYF
TRBV9	TRBJ2-3	.	few	TGTGCCAGCAGCAGCGGACGCGGAGATACGCAGTATTTT	CASSSGRGDTQYF
TRBV29-1	TRBJ2-7	.	.	TGCAGCGTTGAGCTGCAGGGCGAGCAGTACTTC	CSVELQGEQYF